These 20 T cell receptor beta chains were sequenced from one sample in a study of shared clonotypes between healthy human individuals (dated by TCRdb to the early 2020s). Library construction relied on the immunoSEQ multiplex PCR assay. TCRdb obtained this table from immuneACCESS and retained in-frame rearrangements with V and J assigned. These tables miss some clones; where compared with another copy, unresolved V genes account for less than half of the shortfall, and the remainder is unexplained. Within this sample are 550,000 to 800,000 clones, with about 92% of them counted one time only. More than 30% of the sample is taken by the ten largest. Sequencing was done on a sample of memory CD8+ T cells from PBMCs. The cell subset or site label, read with the paper, signifies: CD45RO+ cells pooled with CCR7-negative TemRA cells. These receptors originate from a man aged 18 to 30 in good health. Some clones in this sample may be carry-over from other donors' samples.

The rearrangement uses TRBV9 and TRBJ2-7, with D perhaps matching TRBD1 or TRBD2 (5 bases each). V lost 5 bases and J 2 bases, leaving 14 bases between the germline ends. In germline, CDR1 is SGDLS, CDR2 YYNGEE. This CDR3 region has 14 residues. As DNA, the CDR3 is TGTGCCAGCAGTTTGGGGGTGGGTACCTACGAGCAGTACTTC. This codes for CASSLGVGTYEQYF.

The CDR3 loop reads CASSQDGTSYNEQFF. CDR3 coding DNA: TGCGCCAGCAGCCAAGATGGGACCTCCTACAATGAGCAGTTCTTC. This rearrangement joins TRBV4-1 to TRBJ2-1; D assignment may be TRBD1 or TRBD2 (5 bases each). Germline V lookup: CDR1 MGHRA, CDR2 YSYEKL. This CDR3 spans 15 amino acids. V shed 0 bases and J shed 0 bases, with 6 bases lying between them.

This clone was detected once. A read error likely explains this, since a far larger clone differs by one base. The chain uses TRBV28 and TRBJ2-2; no firm D call. This CDR3 is built from 11 residues. The germline V and J ends were trimmed by 3 bases and 4 bases, with 0 bases remaining between them. Germline values: CDR1 MDHEN, CDR2 SYDVKM. For the CDR3, the DNA is TGTGCCAGCAGTTTCACCGGGGAGCTGTTTTTT. Protein: CASSFTGELFF.

The sample holds one count of this clone. This chain links TRBV7-9 with TRBJ1-1, with TRBD1 matching over 7 bases. This CDR3 contains 15 residues. Germline CDR1 and CDR2: SEHNR and FQNEAQ (reference sequence). J was trimmed by 11 bases and V by 7 bases; bases with no gene match: 19. The CDR3 is CASTLAGEEQGTAFF. CDR3 bases: TGTGCCAGCACTCTAGCTGGGGAGGAACAGGGGACGGCTTTCTTT.

The rearrangement joins TRBV11-3 to TRBJ1-1; TRBD1 is a possible D gene (5 bases). Germline lookup yields CDR1 SGHNT and CDR2 YENEEA. The CDR3 loop spans 11 amino acids. V was shortened by 5 bases and J by 9 bases, with 10 bases between the two germline ends. Here the CDR3 reads CASSRGAQAFF. CDR3 bases: TGTGCCAGCAGCCGAGGGGCCCAAGCTTTCTTT.

The chain recombines TRBV28 with TRBJ2-3, with TRBD2 matching 8 bases. Germline V gene data show CDR1 as MDHEN and CDR2 as SYDVKM. The CDR3 is 14 residues long. V lost 3 bases, J lost 8 bases, and 7 bases stayed unmatched. In DNA, the CDR3 is TGTGCCAGCAGTTTCTTGCGGGAGGAAGTTACGCAGTATTTT. It yields the protein CASSFLREEVTQYF. Full variable domain (missing parts from reference TRBV28 and TRBJ2-3): DVKVTQSSRYLVKRTGEKVFLECVQDMDHENMFWYRQDPGLGLRLIYFSYDVKMKEKGDIPEGYSVSREKKERFSLILESASTNQTSMYLCASSFLREEVTQYFGPGTRLTVL.

The chain links TRBV7-8 to TRBJ2-6; tentative D call: TRBD2 (6 bases). Germline V lookup: CDR1 SGHVS, CDR2 FQNEAQ. V lost 1 base, J lost 0 bases, and 13 bases lay in between. This CDR3 spans 18 amino acids. CDR3 amino acids: CASSLVRGLLSGANVLTF. The CDR3 DNA sequence: TGTGCCAGCAGCTTAGTAAGGGGACTGCTCTCTGGGGCCAACGTCCTGACTTTC. Combining the CDR3 with reference TRBV7-8 and TRBJ2-6 gives the whole variable domain GAGVSQSPRYKVAKRGQDVALRCDPISGHVSLFWYQQALGQGPEFLTYFQNEAQLDKSGLPSDRFFAERPEGSVSTLKIQRTQQEDSAVYLCASSLVRGLLSGANVLTFGAGSRLTVL.

This clone has a handful of counts. This CDR3 is CASSPLRSGRADNEQFF. CDR3 coding DNA: TGTGCCAGCAGCCCCCTTCGATCCGGGAGGGCCGACAATGAGCAGTTCTTC. This chain uses TRBV9 with TRBJ2-1; 8 bases are a match to TRBD2. Germline CDR1 is SGDLS and CDR2 is YYNGEE. V trimming: 4 bases; J trimming: 5 bases; junction bases outside the gene matches: 14. CDR3 length: 17 amino acids.

This chain connects TRBV11-2 to TRBJ2-4, with D perhaps matching TRBD2 (5 bases). This CDR3 is 15 amino acids long. Deletions cut 4 bases from V and 9 bases from J, with 19 bases between. From germline, CDR1 is SGHAT and CDR2 FQNNGV. In DNA, the CDR3 is TGTGCCAGCAGCTCACCGAACGACCGACGGGGCATTCAGTACTTC. This translates into CASSSPNDRRGIQYF.

This chain connects TRBV27 to TRBJ2-3; 7 bases line up with TRBD2. The V gene end was trimmed by 7 bases and the J gene end by 8 bases; junction bases not matched to a gene: 15. CDR3 size: 15 residues. CDR1 and CDR2 (germline): MNHEY, SMNVEV (reference sequence). The CDR3 coding sequence is TGTGCCAGCATTCAATTGGGGGGGTTAACGGCTACGCAGTATTTT. It encodes CASIQLGGLTATQYF.

The rearrangement links TRBV4-1 to TRBJ1-5, with TRBD1 identical over 8 bases. Germline V gene lookup returns CDR1 MGHRA and CDR2 YSYEKL. The CDR3 covers 17 residues. V was clipped by 2 bases and J by 7 bases; unmatched bases: 13. This CDR3 is CASSQLPPGQVVQPQHF. As DNA, the CDR3 is TGCGCCAGCAGCCAACTTCCTCCGGGACAGGTTGTACAGCCCCAGCATTTT.

The chain links TRBV25-1 to TRBJ1-4; D is possibly TRBD1 (5 bases). The V gene's germline CDR1 is MGHDK and CDR2 SYGVNS. The CDR3 has 13 amino acids. The V end lost 10 bases, the J end lost 2 bases, and 11 bases lay between the germline ends. The CDR3 bases are TGTGCCACCAGGACATTTACTAATGAAAAACTGTTTTTT. Translation gives CATRTFTNEKLFF.

Regarding this clone: At the DNA level, this CDR3 is encoded by other sequences in the same sample as well. The CDR3 protein is CASSLRGAYNEQFF. The CDR3 DNA follows: TGTGCCAGCAGTTTGAGGGGCGCCTACAATGAGCAGTTCTTC. The V gene is TRBV28, the J gene TRBJ2-1, with D perhaps being TRBD1 or TRBD2 (5 bases each). The V gene's germline CDR1 is MDHEN and CDR2 SYDVKM. The length of the CDR3 is 14 residues. V shed 3 bases and J shed 2 bases, with 8 bases lying between them.

This clone has just one count. This chain connects TRBV29-1 to TRBJ1-2, with D uncertain. Germline V gene sequence: CDR1 SQVTM, CDR2 ANQGSEA. The CDR3 totals 12 residues. The V end lost 0 bases, the J end lost 7 bases, and 9 bases lay between the germline ends. This CDR3 is CSVEEQAGGYTF. In DNA, the CDR3 is TGCAGCGTTGAAGAGCAGGCTGGTGGCTACACCTTC.

The CDR3 DNA is TGTGCCAGCAGCCCCAGGGCGGAGGACACTGAAGCTTTCTTT. Its translation is CASSPRAEDTEAFF. This chain connects TRBV6-5 to TRBJ1-1, with TRBD1 as a possible D gene (5 bases). This CDR3 comprises 14 residues. From germline, CDR1 is MNHEY and CDR2 SVGAGI. V lost 6 bases and J lost 3, with 14 bases in between.

The chain combines TRBV28 with TRBJ1-1; D is ambiguous. The germline V gene has CDR1 MDHEN and CDR2 SYDVKM. The CDR3 totals 12 residues. V lost 6 bases to trimming and J lost 6 bases, with 11 bases between them. CDR3 region: CASSTFMAEAFF. DNA of the CDR3: TGTGCCAGCAGCACTTTCATGGCTGAAGCTTTCTTT.

This rearrangement joins TRBV13 to TRBJ2-7, with D uncertain. The CDR3 contains 13 residues. In germline, CDR1 is PRHDT, CDR2 FYEKMQ (reference sequence). Trimming cost V 0 bases and J 4 bases, with 7 bases left between them. The CDR3 here is CASSLGRKYEQYF. The CDR3 region has the DNA TGTGCCAGCAGCTTAGGCAGAAAATACGAGCAGTACTTC.

The V gene is TRBV7-2, the J gene TRBJ2-7; 12 positions agree with TRBD2. V trimming: 0 bases; J trimming: 2 bases; junction bases outside the gene matches: 2. CDR3 length: 16 residues. Germline CDR1 reads SGHTA; CDR2 reads FQGNSA. The CDR3 sequence is CASSLALAGGAYEQYF. The CDR3 DNA reads TGTGCCAGCAGCTTAGCCCTAGCGGGAGGGGCCTACGAGCAGTACTTC.

This rearrangement joins TRBV27 to TRBJ2-2; D might be TRBD1 (6 bases). Germline V gene data show CDR1 as MNHEY and CDR2 as SMNVEV (reference sequence). Between the trimmed V and J ends, which lost 5 bases and 5 bases, there was a span of 24 bases. The CDR3 runs 18 residues. CDR3 DNA: TGTGCCAGCAGTCCGCGCCCAACAGGGCTCTCCAAGACCGGGGAGCTGTTTTTT. This sequence encodes CASSPRPTGLSKTGELFF.

This chain uses TRBV6-4 with TRBJ2-7; 8 nucleotides agree with TRBD2. The CDR3 runs 14 residues. CDR1 is MRHNA and CDR2 is SNTAGT in the germline V gene. Trimming removed 6 bases from V and 3 bases from J; junction bases left unmatched: 7. The CDR3 DNA is TGTGCCAGCAGACTTAGCGGGGATAGCTACGAGCAGTACTTC. This gives the protein CASRLSGDSYEQYF.